These T cell receptor beta chains were read from a single sample in a study of long-term antiretroviral therapy in people with HIV. Repertoires were generated with immunoSEQ multiplex PCR, while TCRdb's copy carries only in-frame clones and drops some. The table has fewer than 20,000 clones, approximately 89% seen once. The material was unsorted PBMCs, obtained 0.5 years after starting antiretroviral therapy. These receptors were obtained from a man between 35 and 55 years old with HIV. The CDR3 runs from the conserved cysteine through the conserved F or W. The order of the fields is D gene, V gene, J gene, CDR3 protein. The D gene is left open where the match is weak.

.	TRBV7-3	TRBJ2-2	CASSLGAGSTGELFF
.	TRBV7-9	TRBJ2-3	CASSSRGASGSSTDTQYF
TRBD1	TRBV18	TRBJ2-3	CASSPRTGGGTDTQYF
.	TRBV5-6	TRBJ2-3	CASSLVPSTDTQYF
.	TRBV5-1	TRBJ2-3	CASSLVSWDTQYF
.	TRBV7-9	TRBJ1-1	CASSLANRARNTEAFF
.	TRBV6-4	TRBJ1-6	CASTPEGRQGHFTNSPLHF
TRBD1	TRBV7-2	TRBJ1-6	CASSLPRGVNSPLHF
.	TRBV5-1	TRBJ2-3	CASSLRDFDTDTQYF
TRBD1	TRBV6-5	TRBJ1-4	CASSSEGQGGQKLFF
.	TRBV5-1	TRBJ1-2	CASSLAADNSPYGYTF
.	TRBV10-2	TRBJ1-1	CASTRRGPNTEAFF
.	TRBV10-3	TRBJ1-1	CAIGTGNTEAFF
TRBD2	TRBV9	TRBJ2-1	CASSVGLAGDNEQFF
.	TRBV28	TRBJ1-2	CASLGQNYGYTF
TRBD2	TRBV7-2	TRBJ2-6	CASSLRGSGANVLTF
.	TRBV7-9	TRBJ1-1	CASSPPGQDTEAFF
.	TRBV11-1	TRBJ2-5	CASSLAQETQYF
.	TRBV5-1	TRBJ2-7	CASSLLGTQSTYEQYF
TRBD1	TRBV28	.	CASSPYMGTGDSYEQYF
.	TRBV27	TRBJ2-7	CASSSLGHEQYF
TRBD1	TRBV4-1	TRBJ2-7	CASSQGTGGRSYEQYF
.	TRBV5-1	TRBJ2-7	CASRTDGYEQYF
TRBD1	TRBV7-8	TRBJ1-5	CASSPAVGQGFIGNQPQHF
.	TRBV7-2	TRBJ1-1	CASSSVPLGDRRKEAFF
TRBD1	TRBV29-1	TRBJ2-3	CSVVSNGDRGTDTQYF
TRBD1	TRBV6-1	TRBJ1-6	CASSEARTGRSPLHF
.	TRBV2	TRBJ2-5	CASHRTKLQETQYF
TRBD1	TRBV19	TRBJ2-1	CASSARDRGPDEQFF